The 32 T cell receptor beta chains below were found in one sample sequenced in a study of cytomegalovirus exposure and HLA in healthy donors. Both 60 Vbeta primers and 13 Jbeta primers went into the PCR. Profiled with immunoSEQ multiplex PCR; TCRdb holds only in-frame clones, not every one. The top ten clones hold approximately 5.3% of a sample with approximately 88,000 clones, 76% of them seen once. Sequenced: PBMCs. The receptors derive from a man aged 25 to 40 in good health and CMV-seropositive.

This rearrangement joins TRBV25-1 to TRBJ2-2, with D possibly TRBD1 on 6 matching bases. Looked up from germline, CDR1 is MGHDK and CDR2 is SYGVNS. Trimming pared 5 bases from V and 3 bases from J, leaving 16 bases between. The CDR3 sequence is 16 residues long. The DNA for the CDR3 is TGTGCCAGCAGTCCAAAAACAGGGTTTGACACCGGGGAGCTGTTTTTT. Translated: CASSPKTGFDTGELFF.

For this clone: Germline and junction disagree at one end, which may indicate a read error. The rearrangement joins TRBV6-6 to TRBJ1-5; D perhaps matches TRBD1 (5 bases). This CDR3 region has 16 residues. Germline V gene sequence: CDR1 MNHNY, CDR2 SVGAGI (reference sequence). The CDR3: CASSYRGGSANRPQHF. Here the CDR3 DNA reads TGTGCCAGCAGTTACCGCGGGGGGTCCGCGAATCGGCCCCAGCATTTT.

This clone was seen a handful of times. The chain carries TRBV4-1 and TRBJ1-2, with D perhaps TRBD1 (5 bases). V lost 1 base, J lost 1 base, and 10 bases lay in between. This CDR3 is 15 amino acids long. Germline CDR1 and CDR2: MGHRA and YSYEKL. The CDR3 region has the DNA TGCGCCAGCAGCCAAGGCGGAGGGGTTAACTATGGCTACACCTTC. The encoded protein is CASSQGGGVNYGYTF.

This chain links TRBV10-3 with TRBJ2-5, with D maybe TRBD2 (6 bases). The CDR3 covers 14 residues. From germline, CDR1 is ENHRY and CDR2 SYGVKD. Trimming took 10 bases from V and 5 from J, leaving 20 bases between them. CDR3 coding DNA: TGTGCCACCATGGTGGGGGGAGGAGAGGAGACCCAGTACTTC. Translating gives CATMVGGGEETQYF.

The chain combines TRBV6-6 with TRBJ1-5; D is ambiguous. CDR1 and CDR2 (germline): MNHNY, SVGAGI (reference sequence). The CDR3 spans 15 residues. Trimming took off 2 bases at V and 0 bases at J, with 8 bases between the two ends. The CDR3 DNA sequence: TGTGCCAGCAGTTACCCCTCACATAGCAATCAGCCCCAGCATTTT. It specifies CASSYPSHSNQPQHF.

The V gene is TRBV7-2, the J gene TRBJ2-7; TRBD1 agrees at 8 bases. This CDR3 region has 14 residues. V was pared by 2 bases and J by 2 bases, with 2 bases of the junction left unmatched. Germline CDR1 SGHTA, CDR2 FQGNSA. DNA of the CDR3: TGTGCCAGCAGCTTAAGGGGACAGGCCTACGAGCAGTACGTC. It is translated as CASSLRGQAYEQYV.

This sequence joins TRBV5-1 and TRBJ2-3; D unclear. The CDR3 length is 14 residues. Between the trimmed V and J ends, which lost 4 bases and 6 bases, there was a span of 15 bases. Germline-derived CDR1 and CDR2 are SGHRS and YFSETQ. The CDR3 DNA is TGCGCCAGCAGCCTTGGGCCATCCCCCGATACGCAGTATTTT. Protein product: CASSLGPSPDTQYF.

The chain couples TRBV25-1 to TRBJ1-1; D remains ambiguous. This CDR3 has 15 amino acids. The germline gives CDR1 MGHDK, CDR2 SYGVNS. Trimming removed 1 base at V and 1 base at J, with 10 bases between. The CDR3 here is CASSEWQAQNTEAFF. As DNA, the CDR3 is TGTGCCAGCAGTGAATGGCAGGCGCAGAACACTGAAGCTTTCTTT.

This clone came up a few times. The J gene is TRBJ1-5, the V gene TRBV27; possible D gene TRBD1, 6 bases. With 3 bases removed from V and 3 bases from J, the gap between germline ends came to 12 bases. The CDR3 spans 15 residues. CDR1 is MNHEY, CDR2 SMNVEV, per germline (reference sequence). The CDR3 DNA reads as TGTGCCAGCAGTTTTGGGGGGGCCCCCAATCAGCCCCAGCATTTT. As protein: CASSFGGAPNQPQHF.

This clone was observed a few times. The chain links TRBV5-6 to TRBJ1-1; D perhaps matches TRBD1 (5 bases). There are 15 residues in the CDR3. V lost 4 bases, J lost 3 bases, and 16 bases lay in between. CDR1 is SGHDT, CDR2 YYEEEE, per germline. CDR3 residues: CASSQEVQGYTEAFF. In nucleotides, the CDR3 is TGTGCCAGCAGCCAAGAGGTCCAGGGCTACACTGAAGCTTTCTTT. The complete variable domain, with remaining parts taken from reference TRBV5-6 and TRBJ1-1, reads DAGVTQSPTHLIKTRGQQVTLRCSPKSGHDTVSWYQQALGQGPQFIFQYYEEEERQRGNFPDRFSGHQFPNYSSELNVNALLLGDSALYLCASSQEVQGYTEAFFGQGTRLTVV.

The chain uses TRBV2 and TRBJ1-1, with D possibly TRBD1 on 6 matching bases. The CDR3 has 13 amino acids. The V end was cut by 7 bases, the J end by 1 base, with 10 bases between. Germline V gene lookup returns CDR1 SNHLY and CDR2 FYNNEI. CDR3 bases: TGTGCCAGCACCAAAGGGGGGAACACTGAAGCTTTCTTT. As protein: CASTKGGNTEAFF.

The V and J genes are TRBV6-1 and TRBJ2-1; TRBD2 might be the D (5 bases). V was pared by 4 bases and J by 4 bases, with 8 bases between. Per germline, CDR1 MNHNS and CDR2 SASEGT. The CDR3 covers 13 residues. The CDR3 sequence is CASSGLTYNEQFF. CDR3 in DNA: TGTGCCAGCAGTGGACTAACTTACAATGAGCAGTTCTTC.

This clone has just a few counts. V usage is TRBV7-3 and J usage is TRBJ2-2; 8 nucleotides agree with TRBD2. The CDR3 covers 14 residues. The trim removed 5 bases at V and 4 bases at J, leaving 3 bases unmatched. Germline V gene sequence: CDR1 SGHTA, CDR2 FQGTGA. As DNA, the CDR3 is TGTGCCAGCAGCCTTCTAGCGGGCACCGGGGAGCTGTTTTTT. It yields the protein CASSLLAGTGELFF.

The V call is TRBV2, the J call TRBJ2-7, with TRBD1 matching 7 bases. The CDR3 covers 13 residues. CDR1 SNHLY and CDR2 FYNNEI come from the germline V gene. V trimming: 7 bases; J trimming: 7 bases; junction bases outside the gene matches: 10. The CDR3 DNA is TGTGCCAGCAAGAGGGGGCGCGTACGGGAGCAGTACGTC. Translation: CASKRGRVREQYV.

This rearrangement joins TRBV2 to TRBJ2-2, with D possibly being TRBD2 (5 bases). Trimming took 3 bases from V and 1 from J, leaving 9 bases between them. The CDR3 sequence is 15 residues long. Germline values: CDR1 SNHLY, CDR2 FYNNEI. The CDR3 DNA follows: TGTGCCAGCAGTGAGAGGAGCGGGAACACCGGGGAGCTGTTTTTT. Residues: CASSERSGNTGELFF.

The chain has TRBV5-4 and TRBJ2-1; TRBD2 matches 12 bases. Looked up from germline, CDR1 is SGHNT and CDR2 is YYREEE (reference sequence). V shed 4 bases, J shed 8 bases, and the junction held 10 bases outside the gene matches. This CDR3 contains 16 residues. The CDR3 region is CASSPLAGGLTDEQFF. Here the CDR3 DNA reads TGTGCCAGCAGCCCACTAGCGGGAGGCCTCACAGATGAGCAGTTCTTC.

The gene calls are TRBV5-1 and TRBJ2-2; no definite D call. The V end lost 1 base, the J end lost 1 base, and 8 bases lay between the germline ends. CDR1 is SGHRS, CDR2 YFSETQ, per germline. There are 15 residues in the CDR3. CDR3 amino acids: CASSLPTENTGELFF. In nucleotides, the CDR3 is TGCGCCAGCAGCTTGCCAACAGAGAACACCGGGGAGCTGTTTTTT. The variable domain in full, with the rest retrieved from reference TRBV5-1 and TRBJ2-2, is KAGVTQTPRYLIKTRGQQVTLSCSPISGHRSVSWYQQTPGQGLQFLFEYFSETQRNKGNFPGRFSGRQFSNSRSEMNVSTLELGDSALYLCASSLPTENTGELFFGEGSRLTVL.

As for this clone: A read error may produce the germline difference seen at one junction end. The V call is TRBV12-5, the J call TRBJ2-2; D possibly corresponds to TRBD1 (6 bases). From germline, CDR1 is LGHNT and CDR2 FRNRAP. CDR3 length equals 15 residues. The DNA of the CDR3 is TGTGCTAGTGGTTTGGACCAGGGGAACGCCGGGGAGCTGTTTTTT. Translating gives CASGLDQGNAGELFF.

The rearrangement uses TRBV11-1 and TRBJ2-6; possibly TRBD2 for D (6 bases). This CDR3 contains 15 residues. The germline gives CDR1 SGHAT, CDR2 FQDESV (reference sequence). The V gene lost 5 bases and the J gene lost 4 bases, with 12 bases spanning the gap. CDR3 residues: CASSRRGTGANVLTF. CDR3 nucleotide sequence: TGTGCCAGCAGCCGGCGGGGTACGGGGGCCAACGTCCTGACTTTC.

This CDR3 is CASSLLAGVSNEQFF. CDR3 nucleotide sequence: TGTGCCAGCAGCTTACTAGCGGGAGTTTCCAATGAGCAGTTCTTC. V is TRBV5-8 and J is TRBJ2-1, with 11 positions matching TRBD2. Germline V gene lookup returns CDR1 SGHTS and CDR2 YDEGEE. This CDR3 has 15 amino acids. The V gene end was trimmed by 2 bases and the J gene end by 6 bases; junction bases not matched to a gene: 4. Full variable domain (outside the CDR3, taken from reference TRBV5-8 and TRBJ2-1): EAGVTQSPTHLIKTRGQQATLRCSPISGHTSVYWYQQALGLGLQFLLWYDEGEERNRGNFPPRFSGRQFPNYSSELNVNALELEDSALYLCASSLLAGVSNEQFFGPGTRLTVL.

The V gene is TRBV4-1, the J gene TRBJ1-6; TRBD1 matches 7 bases. The CDR3 contains 17 residues. The V segment lost 3 bases and the J segment 9 bases; nucleotides outside the gene matches: 14. Looked up from germline, CDR1 is MGHRA and CDR2 is YSYEKL. The CDR3 sequence is CASSQAVEGGYASPLHF. In nucleotides, the CDR3 is TGCGCCAGCAGCCAGGCCGTTGAAGGGGGCTATGCTTCACCCCTCCACTTT.

The chain combines TRBV28 with TRBJ1-2, with a weak D call TRBD1 (5 bases). There are 14 residues in the CDR3. CDR1 is MDHEN, CDR2 SYDVKM, per germline. The V gene lost 7 bases and the J gene lost 3 bases, with 15 bases spanning the gap. The CDR3 region is CASTTPDRYYGYTF. CDR3 sequence (DNA): TGTGCCAGCACCACCCCCGACAGATACTATGGCTACACCTTC.

The chain combines TRBV15 with TRBJ2-3; D is possibly TRBD2 (5 bases). The CDR3 totals 18 residues. Between the trimmed V and J ends, which lost 1 base and 4 bases, there was a span of 21 bases. Germline V gene lookup returns CDR1 LNHNV and CDR2 YYDKDF (reference sequence). Here the CDR3 reads CATSRGERLDSRSDTQYF. The CDR3 DNA sequence: TGTGCCACCAGCAGAGGGGAAAGGTTGGACTCCCGGTCAGATACGCAGTATTTT.

The chain recombines TRBV16 with TRBJ1-2; D is ambiguous. CDR1 is KGHSY and CDR2 is FQNENV in the germline V gene. The V end was cut by 8 bases, the J end by 6 bases, with 16 bases between. CDR3 length equals 13 residues. The CDR3 nucleotides read TGTGCCAGCGGCTCCTTCCCAGAGGATGGCTACACCTTC. It encodes CASGSFPEDGYTF.

As to this clone: As the CDR3 is not closed by the conserved phenylalanine or tryptophan, this likely results from a read error. The DNA is left out, because the CDR3 cannot be placed on it with certainty; the CDR3 is given as TCRdb lists it. The chain links TRBV5-1 to TRBJ1-1; no check of the table's D call, TRBD1, against the DNA was made. Germline CDR1 and CDR2: SGHRS and YFSETQ. Counting both end residues, the CDR3 totals 13 amino acids. The CDR3 sequence is CASSPSLTGEKRV.

The chain links TRBV19 to TRBJ1-2; 8 nucleotides match TRBD1. The CDR3 is 15 amino acids. With 7 bases clipped from V and 2 bases from J, the junction kept 9 bases outside the gene matches. CDR1 and CDR2 from the germline V gene are LNHDA and SQIVND (reference sequence). CDR3 sequence reads: CASTPRTGWNYGYTF. In nucleotides, the CDR3 is TGTGCCAGTACTCCGAGGACAGGGTGGAACTATGGCTACACCTTC.

On this clone: At one of its ends the junction is not consistent with the germline gene, which may arise from a read error. The CDR3 sequence is CSVRQLGHSGGTPSHF. The CDR3 bases are TGCAGCGTCCGCCAGCTCGGCCACTCGGGGGGGACACCATCCCACTTC. This sequence joins TRBV29-1 and TRBJ1-2, with a tentative D call TRBD1 (6 bases). In germline, CDR1 is SQVTM, CDR2 ANQGSEA. The CDR3 loop spans 16 amino acids.

This clone was seen a handful of times. This rearrangement joins TRBV18 to TRBJ1-1; TRBD1 agrees at 8 bases. The germline CDR1 and CDR2 sequences are KGHSH and LQKENI. CDR3 length: 17 amino acids. Trimming at V came to 3 bases and at J to 0 bases, leaving 9 bases not matched to a gene. The CDR3 region is CASSPRTGPSMNTEAFF. CDR3 DNA: TGTGCCAGCTCACCGAGGACAGGGCCGAGCATGAACACTGAAGCTTTCTTT.

This chain links TRBV5-4 with TRBJ2-5; 11 positions agree with TRBD2. CDR3 length equals 15 residues. Trimming took 4 bases from V and 4 from J; bases not matched to a gene: 6. Germline-derived CDR1 and CDR2 are SGHNT and YYREEE (reference sequence). CDR3 DNA sequence: TGTGCCAGCAGCCAACTAGCGGGGGCCCGAGAGACCCAGTACTTC. It yields the protein CASSQLAGARETQYF.

The rearrangement joins TRBV7-9 to TRBJ2-5; D remains ambiguous. Deletions cut 3 bases from V and 5 bases from J, with 7 bases between. The CDR3 is 12 amino acids. CDR1 and CDR2 (germline): SEHNR, FQNEAQ (reference sequence). Here the CDR3 DNA reads TGTGCCAGCAGCTTTCTGGAGGAGACCCAGTACTTC. Amino acid sequence: CASSFLEETQYF. Full variable domain (outside the CDR3, taken from reference TRBV7-9 and TRBJ2-5): DTGVSQNPRHKITKRGQNVTFRCDPISEHNRLYWYRQTLGQGPEFLTYFQNEAQLEKSRLLSDRFSAERPKGSFSTLEIQRTEQGDSAMYLCASSFLEETQYFGPGTRLLVL.

This chain connects TRBV5-1 to TRBJ2-2; TRBD2 is a possible D gene (6 bases). Germline CDR1 reads SGHRS; CDR2 reads YFSETQ. V was pared by 4 bases and J by 7 bases, with 17 bases between. The CDR3 runs 15 residues. The CDR3 region is CASSARDSSGGELFF. CDR3 sequence (DNA): TGCGCCAGCAGCGCAAGGGACTCTTCGGGCGGGGAGCTGTTTTTT. Full variable domain (outside the CDR3, taken from reference TRBV5-1 and TRBJ2-2): KAGVTQTPRYLIKTRGQQVTLSCSPISGHRSVSWYQQTPGQGLQFLFEYFSETQRNKGNFPGRFSGRQFSNSRSEMNVSTLELGDSALYLCASSARDSSGGELFFGEGSRLTVL.

The chain recombines TRBV4-1 with TRBJ2-1; perhaps TRBD2 as D (6 bases). Germline CDR1 reads MGHRA; CDR2 reads YSYEKL. The CDR3 sequence is 16 residues long. V was clipped by 2 bases and J by 0 bases, with 11 bases between them. The CDR3 sequence is CASSQSLAVSYNEQFF. CDR3 nucleotides: TGCGCCAGCAGCCAATCGTTAGCGGTCTCCTACAATGAGCAGTTCTTC.